Listed here are 3 T cell receptor beta chains from one sample, sequenced in a study of beta chain features in type 1 diabetes (dated by TCRdb to the late 2010s). Library generation was performed with the immunoSEQ multiplex PCR assay. The entire amount of isolated RNA was reverse transcribed using the High Capacity cDNA Reverse Transcription Kit, so the sequenced TCRB transcripts were expressed ones. This immuneACCESS table, as held by TCRdb, lists in-frame sequences with V and J called but not all clones. Of the missing ones, under half trace to an unresolved V gene in checked studies; the others have no known cause. In all, the sample holds about 620,000 clones, and around a sixth of those were seen once. Around 0.1% of the sample goes to the ten largest clones. The sequenced sample consisted of naive CD4+ T cells from blood. Sample cell subset or site, as interpreted from the label and publication: true naive CD4+ T cells. These receptors were collected from a man aged 18-30 years in good health.

About this clone itself: The identical CDR3 is also encoded by other nucleotide sequences in the sample. The chain joins TRBV9 to TRBJ1-3; D ambiguous. The CDR3 loop spans 13 amino acids. Trimming shortened V by 1 base and J by 0 bases, and 2 bases separated the two germline ends. In germline, CDR1 is SGDLS, CDR2 YYNGEE. The CDR3 region is CASSVSSGNTIYF. For the CDR3, the DNA is TGTGCCAGCAGCGTATCCTCTGGAAACACCATATATTTT.

This clone was found a few times. V usage is TRBV6-6 and J usage is TRBJ1-1; D is perhaps TRBD1 (5 bases). The germline V gene has CDR1 MNHNY and CDR2 SVGAGI (reference sequence). The CDR3 sequence is 12 residues long. Trimming left V 0 bases short and J 11 bases short, with 10 bases between. CDR3 sequence reads: CASSYSWQGAFF. The CDR3 region has the DNA TGTGCCAGCAGTTACTCTTGGCAGGGTGCTTTCTTT.

The chain links TRBV5-4 to TRBJ1-2; D perhaps matches TRBD1 (6 bases). In germline, CDR1 is SGHNT, CDR2 YYREEE (reference sequence). The CDR3 length is 13 residues. Trimming pared 4 bases from V and 5 bases from J, leaving 12 bases between. The CDR3 DNA reads as TGTGCCAGCAGCGCCGGACAGCGTTATGGCTACACCTTC. This gives the protein CASSAGQRYGYTF.